This T cell receptor (beta chain) appears in the sequencing data of a study of shared clonotypes between healthy human individuals. Study-level points and caveats: The expectation was that sequencing depth would affect clonotype sharing among donors.

Naive CD8 cells lacked CD45RO, underwent positive selection for CCR7 and left out terminally differentiated effector memory CD45RA+ cells. As for this clone: Its antigen is as yet unknown. Additional DNA sequences in this sample encode the identical CDR3.

Germline V gives CDR1 MDHEN, CDR2 SYDVKM. This CDR3 spans 13 amino acids. V lost 5 bases, J lost 1 base, and 9 bases lay in between. An even split of each subset's genomic DNA across several immunoSEQ plates was performed. Profiled with immunoSEQ multiplex PCR; TCRdb holds only in-frame clones, not every one. The data contain around 2,000,000 clones, about 92% of them singletons. The rearrangement links TRBV28 to TRBJ2-7, with unresolved D. Sequencing was done on a sample of naive CD8+ T cells from PBMCs. This receptor was taken from a man between 18 and 35 years old in good health. Some clones in this sample may be carry-over from other donors' samples. The CDR3: CASSPPNSYEQYF. CDR3 nucleotides: TGTGCCAGCAGTCCGCCGAATTCCTACGAGCAGTACTTC.